Listed below are T cell receptor beta chains from one sample, sequenced in a study of blood T cell repertoires in COVID-19. The data were produced by immunoSEQ multiplex PCR, yet TCRdb's version contains in-frame clones alone and is incomplete. The sample includes about 420,000 clones, approximately 90% of them seen just once. Sequenced input: peripheral blood. The receptors were gathered from a man younger than 35 with COVID-19, enrolled during active disease. CDR3s include the opening cysteine and the closing phenylalanine or tryptophan. D genes are given only for firm matches. Size is stated for part of the rows, as once, few or many counts, or as a class when the clone is expanded.

CDR3 DNA | CDR3 protein | V gene | clone size | D gene | J gene
TGTGCCAGCAGCCGAACCGGGGAAAAGAGGGAAAAACTGTTTTTT | CASSRTGEKREKLFF | TRBV3-1/TRBV3-2 | - | - | TRBJ1-4
TGTGCCAGCAGCTTAGGTATCCTCGACAGGGGAGAGACCCAGTACTTC | CASSLGILDRGETQYF | TRBV7-8 | - | TRBD1 | TRBJ2-5
TGTGCCAGCAGCTCAAGACAGGGGATCTACGAGCAGTACTTC | CASSSRQGIYEQYF | TRBV5-5 | - | TRBD1 | TRBJ2-7
TGTGCCAGCAGTAATACAGGGAACAATCAGCCCCAGCATTTT | CASSNTGNNQPQHF | TRBV2 | few | - | TRBJ1-5
TGTGCCAGCAGCTTAGAATATTACGAGCAGTACTTC | CASSLEYYEQYF | TRBV7-9 | - | - | TRBJ2-7
TGTGCCAGCAGTGATTCCGGGTACCATACGCAGTATTTT | CASSDSGYHTQYF | TRBV25-1 | - | - | TRBJ2-3
TGCGCCAGCAGCCATCTTATTTTAGCGGCCTCCTACAATGAGCAGTTCTTC | CASSHLILAASYNEQFF | TRBV5-1 | - | - | TRBJ2-1
TGTGCCAGCAGTTTACCTCCGAGTGGGGGGGTGGGCACTGAAGCTTTCTTT | CASSLPPSGGVGTEAFF | TRBV27 | once | - | TRBJ1-1
TGCGCCAGCAGCCAAGTCAGGTCAGCCAAAAACATTCAGTACTTC | CASSQVRSAKNIQYF | TRBV4-1 | - | - | TRBJ2-4
TGTGCCAGCAGTCCGGAGAAGTACCAAGAGACCCAGTACTTC | CASSPEKYQETQYF | TRBV2 | - | - | TRBJ2-5
TGCGCCTCCTGGGCAGGTGAGAACACCGGGGAGCTGTTTTTT | CASWAGENTGELFF | TRBV10-3 | - | - | TRBJ2-2
TGTGCCAGCTCTCAATCAGGGGGCGAGCAGTACTTC | CASSQSGGEQYF | TRBV19 | - | TRBD1 | TRBJ2-7
TGTGCCAGTGGGGACAGCAACAATGAGCAGTTCTTC | CASGDSNNEQFF | TRBV19 | - | TRBD1 | TRBJ2-1
TGTGCCAGCAGCGCCAGCGTTAAGATCCTAGCCAAAAACATTCAGTACTTC | CASSASVKILAKNIQYF | TRBV5-8 | - | - | TRBJ2-4
TGTGCCAGCAGCTTGATAACAGGAAACACCATATATTTT | CASSLITGNTIYF | TRBV7-9 | - | - | TRBJ1-3
TGTGCCAGCAGCGCGACAGGTAATCAGCCCCAGCATTTT | CASSATGNQPQHF | TRBV9 | - | - | TRBJ1-5
TGTGCCAGCAGCCGCCGGGACAGGGGGCGACATGAGACCCAGTACTTC | CASSRRDRGRHETQYF | TRBV11-2 | - | TRBD1 | TRBJ2-5
TGCAGCGTTAGGCTGACAGGAAACACTGAAGCTTTCTTT | CSVRLTGNTEAFF | TRBV29-1 | - | - | TRBJ1-1
TGTGCCAGCAGTTTTCATTCAGGGGGACAGGGAAATGGCTACACCTTC | CASSFHSGGQGNGYTF | TRBV28 | - | TRBD1 | TRBJ1-2
TGTGCCAGTAGTAGTTACGAGGGGGCGCGTAGTGAGCAGTTCTTC | CASSSYEGARSEQFF | TRBV19 | - | TRBD1 | TRBJ2-1
TGTGCCAGCAGCTTTGGGGCGCAGGGGACCCAGTACTTC | CASSFGAQGTQYF | TRBV7-8 | - | - | TRBJ2-5
TGTGCCAGCAGTCAGGGGACTAGCGGGTTCTACGAGCAGTACTTC | CASSQGTSGFYEQYF | TRBV27 | - | TRBD2 | TRBJ2-7
TGTGCCAGCAGTTACGCGGATTCCGCCACTGAAGCTTTCTTT | CASSYADSATEAFF | TRBV6-5 | few | - | TRBJ1-1
TGTGCCAGCAGTTCCGGGACTTACACCGGGGAGCTGTTTTTT | CASSSGTYTGELFF | TRBV6-6 | - | - | TRBJ2-2
TGTGCCAGCAGCTTGGCCACATCAGCTAACTATGGCTACACCTTC | CASSLATSANYGYTF | TRBV5-5 | - | - | TRBJ1-2
TGTGCCAGCAGTGAGTATGAGGTTTCCGAGCAGTACTTC | CASSEYEVSEQYF | TRBV2 | - | - | TRBJ2-7
TGTGCCAGCAACTTGGGGGGGACCAGGGCTGAAGCTTTCTTT | CASNLGGTRAEAFF | TRBV11-2 | - | - | TRBJ1-1